The entry that follows covers one T cell receptor beta chain sequence. This entry comes from a study of technical replicates of blood from a handful of donors. The method was immunoSEQ multiplex PCR; TCRdb's version includes in-frame clones alone and lacks a portion of them. The table shows around 80,000 clones, with nearly 98% occurring only once. Looked up from germline, CDR1 is MGHRA and CDR2 is YSYEKL. The CDR3 totals 15 residues. Trimming removed 6 bases at V and 6 bases at J, with 20 bases between. Specimen: T cells isolated from PBMCs. This sequence was found in a human donor in good health. The gene calls are TRBV4-1 and TRBJ1-2, with D perhaps matching TRBD1 (5 bases). The CDR3 nucleotides read TGCGCCAGCAGGGACCTCTTGGGGGGGGAACATGGCTACACCTTC. Encoded protein: CASRDLLGGEHGYTF.